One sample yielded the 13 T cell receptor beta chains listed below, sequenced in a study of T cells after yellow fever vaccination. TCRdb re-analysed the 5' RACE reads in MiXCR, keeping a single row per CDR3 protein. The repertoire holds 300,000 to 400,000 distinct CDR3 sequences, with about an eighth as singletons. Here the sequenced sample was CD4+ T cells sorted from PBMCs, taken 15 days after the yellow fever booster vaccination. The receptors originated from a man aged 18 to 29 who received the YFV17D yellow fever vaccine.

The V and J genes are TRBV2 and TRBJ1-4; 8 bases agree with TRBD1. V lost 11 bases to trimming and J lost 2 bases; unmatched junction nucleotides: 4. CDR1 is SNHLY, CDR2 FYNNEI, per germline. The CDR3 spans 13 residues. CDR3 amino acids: CAGRQGTNEKLFF. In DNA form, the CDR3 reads TGTGCCGGAAGACAGGGGACTAATGAAAAACTGTTTTTT.

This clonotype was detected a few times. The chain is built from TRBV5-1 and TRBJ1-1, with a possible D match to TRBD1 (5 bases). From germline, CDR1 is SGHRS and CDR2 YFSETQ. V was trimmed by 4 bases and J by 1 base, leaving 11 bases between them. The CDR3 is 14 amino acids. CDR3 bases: TGCGCCAGCAGCAAAGGGGACGGGAACACTGAAGCTTTCTTT. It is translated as CASSKGDGNTEAFF. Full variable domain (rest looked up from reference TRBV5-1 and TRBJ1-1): KAGVTQTPRYLIKTRGQQVTLSCSPISGHRSVSWYQQTPGQGLQFLFEYFSETQRNKGNFPGRFSGRQFSNSRSEMNVSTLELGDSALYLCASSKGDGNTEAFFGQGTRLTVV.

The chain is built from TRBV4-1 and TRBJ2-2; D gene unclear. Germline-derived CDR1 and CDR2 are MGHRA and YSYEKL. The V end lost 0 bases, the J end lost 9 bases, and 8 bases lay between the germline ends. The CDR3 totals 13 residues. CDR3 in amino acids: CASSQDLPRELFF. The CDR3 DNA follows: TGCGCCAGCAGCCAAGATCTTCCTAGGGAGCTGTTTTTT.

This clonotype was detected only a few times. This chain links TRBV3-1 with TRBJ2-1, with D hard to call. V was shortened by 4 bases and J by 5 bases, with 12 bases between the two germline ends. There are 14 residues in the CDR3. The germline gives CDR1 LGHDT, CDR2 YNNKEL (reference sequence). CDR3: CASSRPQENNEQFF. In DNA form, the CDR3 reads TGTGCCAGCAGCCGGCCGCAGGAGAACAATGAGCAGTTCTTC.

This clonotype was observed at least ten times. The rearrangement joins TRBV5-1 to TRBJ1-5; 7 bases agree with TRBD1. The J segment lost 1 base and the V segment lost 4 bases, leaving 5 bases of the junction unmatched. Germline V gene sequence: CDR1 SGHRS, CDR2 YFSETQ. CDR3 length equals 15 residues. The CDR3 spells CASSPGQRSNQPQHF. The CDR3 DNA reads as TGCGCCAGCAGCCCGGGACAGCGGAGCAATCAGCCCCAGCATTTT.

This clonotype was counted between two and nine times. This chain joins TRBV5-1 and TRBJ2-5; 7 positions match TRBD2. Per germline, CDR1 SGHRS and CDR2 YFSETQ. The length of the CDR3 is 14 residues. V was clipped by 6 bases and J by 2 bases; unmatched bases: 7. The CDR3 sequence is CASNPSGAQETQYF. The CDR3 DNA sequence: TGCGCCAGCAATCCCAGCGGGGCACAAGAGACCCAGTACTTC.

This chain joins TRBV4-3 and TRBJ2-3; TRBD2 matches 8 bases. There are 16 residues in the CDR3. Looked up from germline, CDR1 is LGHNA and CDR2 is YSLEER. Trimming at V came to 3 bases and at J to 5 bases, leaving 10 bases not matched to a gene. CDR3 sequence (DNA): TGCGCCAGCAGCCAGGCGAAGCGGGGGAGGGGAGATACGCAGTATTTT. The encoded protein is CASSQAKRGRGDTQYF.

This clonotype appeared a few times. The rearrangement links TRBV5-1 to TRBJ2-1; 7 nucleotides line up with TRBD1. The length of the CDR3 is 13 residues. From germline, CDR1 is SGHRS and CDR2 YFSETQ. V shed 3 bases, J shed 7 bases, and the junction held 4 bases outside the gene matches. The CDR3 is CASSSGTANEQFF. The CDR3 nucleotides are TGCGCCAGCAGCTCCGGGACAGCTAATGAGCAGTTCTTC.

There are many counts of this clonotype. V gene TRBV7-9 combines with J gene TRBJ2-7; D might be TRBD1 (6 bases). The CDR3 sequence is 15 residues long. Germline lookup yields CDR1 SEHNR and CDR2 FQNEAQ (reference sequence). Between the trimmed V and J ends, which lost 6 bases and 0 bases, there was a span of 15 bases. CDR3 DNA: TGTGCCAGCAGTCCCCGTCCAGGGGACTCCTACGAGCAGTACTTC. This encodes CASSPRPGDSYEQYF.

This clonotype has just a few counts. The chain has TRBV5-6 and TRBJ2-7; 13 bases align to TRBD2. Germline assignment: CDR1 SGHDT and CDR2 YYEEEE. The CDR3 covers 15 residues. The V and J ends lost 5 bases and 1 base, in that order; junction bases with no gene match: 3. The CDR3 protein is CASRPGLAGSYEQYV. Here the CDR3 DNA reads TGTGCCAGCAGGCCGGGACTAGCGGGGTCCTACGAGCAGTACGTC.

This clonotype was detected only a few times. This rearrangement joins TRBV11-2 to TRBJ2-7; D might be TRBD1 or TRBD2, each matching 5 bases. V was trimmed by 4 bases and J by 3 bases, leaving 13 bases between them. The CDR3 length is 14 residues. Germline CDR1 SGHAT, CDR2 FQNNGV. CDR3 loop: CASSWRGTDYEQYF. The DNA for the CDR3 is TGTGCCAGCAGCTGGCGAGGGACCGACTACGAGCAGTACTTC.

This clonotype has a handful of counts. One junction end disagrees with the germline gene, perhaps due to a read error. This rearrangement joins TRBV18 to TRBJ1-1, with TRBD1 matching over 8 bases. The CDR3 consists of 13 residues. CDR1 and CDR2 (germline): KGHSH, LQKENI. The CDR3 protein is CASSPQGEAEAFF. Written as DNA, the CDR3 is TGTGCCAGCTCCCCACAGGGGGAGGCTGAAGCTTTCTTT. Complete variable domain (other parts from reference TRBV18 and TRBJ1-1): NAGVMQNPRHLVRRRGQEARLRCSPMKGHSHVYWYRQLPEEGLKFMVYLQKENIIDESGMPKERFSAEFPKEGPSILRIQQVVRGDSAAYFCASSPQGEAEAFFGQGTRLTVV.

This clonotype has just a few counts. CDR3 nucleotide sequence: TGTGCCAGCAGTCCCCAGTGGGGGAGGCGAGTGACCCAGTACTTC. Its translation: CASSPQWGRRVTQYF. The chain employs TRBV7-9 and TRBJ2-5, with D perhaps matching TRBD2 (6 bases). Germline CDR1 is SEHNR and CDR2 is FQNEAQ (reference sequence). The germline V and J ends were trimmed by 6 bases and 7 bases, with 21 bases remaining between them. The CDR3 has 15 amino acids. Full variable domain (outside the CDR3, taken from reference TRBV7-9 and TRBJ2-5): DTGVSQNPRHKITKRGQNVTFRCDPISEHNRLYWYRQTLGQGPEFLTYFQNEAQLEKSRLLSDRFSAERPKGSFSTLEIQRTEQGDSAMYLCASSPQWGRRVTQYFGPGTRLLVL.